This T cell receptor beta chain was sequenced in a study of blood T cell repertoires in COVID-19. Study as a whole: Whether acute or convalescent, the COVID-19 samples came from the United States, Italy and Spain. T cells, B-cell-depleted T cells, or PBMCs supplied cDNA or gDNA.

CDR1 SGHRS and CDR2 YFSETQ come from the germline V gene. There are 15 residues in the CDR3. V was trimmed by 4 bases and J by 0 bases, leaving 11 bases between them. In the authors' workflow: Reference gene primer amplification in the assay estimated nucleated cell counts. Using immunoSEQ multiplex PCR, the repertoire was profiled, and TCRdb retains in-frame clones only, with some absent. That table supplies the V and J calls and clone size; D and trimming were determined from the DNA. Of about 140,000 clones detected, 84% appear once; the ten largest clones hold 5.5% to 7%. The source is a human donor in a cohort sampled during active COVID-19. J is TRBJ1-3 and V is TRBV5-1; D remains ambiguous. Sequenced input: peripheral blood. The CDR3: CASSQRSGSGNTIYF. The CDR3 nucleotides read TGCGCCAGCAGCCAGAGGAGCGGCTCTGGAAACACCATATATTTT. Together with reference TRBV5-1 and TRBJ1-3, the CDR3 gives the full variable domain: KAGVTQTPRYLIKTRGQQVTLSCSPISGHRSVSWYQQTPGQGLQFLFEYFSETQRNKGNFPGRFSGRQFSNSRSEMNVSTLELGDSALYLCASSQRSGSGNTIYFGEGSWLTVV.